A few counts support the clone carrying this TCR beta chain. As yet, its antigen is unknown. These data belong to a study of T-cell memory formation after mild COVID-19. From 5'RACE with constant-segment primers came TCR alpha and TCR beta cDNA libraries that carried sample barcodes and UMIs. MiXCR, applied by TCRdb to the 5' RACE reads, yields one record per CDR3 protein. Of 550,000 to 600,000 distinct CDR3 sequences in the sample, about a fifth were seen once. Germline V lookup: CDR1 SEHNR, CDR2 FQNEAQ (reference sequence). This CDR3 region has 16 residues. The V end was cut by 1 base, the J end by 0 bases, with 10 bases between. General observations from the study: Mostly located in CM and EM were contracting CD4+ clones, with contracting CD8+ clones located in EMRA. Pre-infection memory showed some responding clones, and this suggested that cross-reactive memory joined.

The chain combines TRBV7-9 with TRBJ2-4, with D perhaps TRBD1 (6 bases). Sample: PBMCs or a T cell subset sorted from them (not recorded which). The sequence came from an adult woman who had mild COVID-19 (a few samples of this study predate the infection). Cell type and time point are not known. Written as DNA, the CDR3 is TGTGCCAGCAGCTTAGGGGGACAACAAGCCAAAAACATTCAGTACTTC. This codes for CASSLGGQQAKNIQYF.